This T cell receptor (beta chain) was observed in a study of blood T cell repertoires in COVID-19. The wider study: Each recovered donor of Cohort 3 presented with two negative PCRs, clearance, or symptom resolution. Spain, Italy and the United States supplied samples that represented acute and convalescent COVID-19.

The V gene's germline CDR1 is SGHDT and CDR2 YYEEEE. The CDR3 is made up of 17 amino acids. The V end was cut by 3 bases, the J end by 0 bases, with 13 bases between. How the authors handled the data: Nucleated cell counts were estimated from reference gene primer amplification. The method was immunoSEQ multiplex PCR; TCRdb's version includes in-frame clones alone and lacks a portion of them. The DNA was the basis for D and trimming; V, J and clone size are from that table. The sample has 150,000 to 200,000 clones, roughly 86% seen once; the top ten hold 20% to 25%. Participants were placed into cohorts based on the clinical history they reported.

The V call is TRBV5-6, the J call TRBJ2-6, with a tentative D call TRBD2 (7 bases). The sample comprised PBMCs or T cells enriched from blood (not recorded which). The source of this sequence is a woman aged 40 to 55 in a cohort exposed to, infected with or recovered from COVID-19 (not recorded which). The CDR3 here is CASSWGGHLSGANVLTF. CDR3 DNA sequence: TGTGCCAGCAGCTGGGGGGGACACCTCTCTGGGGCCAACGTCCTGACTTTC.